This TCR beta chain was sequenced during a study of T cells in Graves' hyperthyroidism and ophthalmopathy. The CDR3 regions of TCR beta were amplified from RNA transcripts. First-round RT-PCR targeting the TCR CDR3 was performed with the HTBI primer set. Via MiXCR, TCRdb re-called the multiplex PCR reads, giving one row per CDR3 protein. The sample lists some 800,000 distinct CDR3 sequences; roughly 40% were seen once. This clonotype was seen only a few times. The antigen remains undetermined. Per the germline V gene, CDR1 is MNHNY and CDR2 is SVGAGI (reference sequence). Between the trimmed V and J ends, which lost 2 bases and 2 bases, there was a span of 12 bases. The CDR3 runs 15 residues. Diagnoses were made from clinical symptoms, serum measures (thyroxine and TRAb), thyroid ultrasound and orbital computed tomography. Overall study results and limits: Within blood appeared most thyroid clonotypes that had expanded above 0.001.

The V call is TRBV6-6, the J call TRBJ2-5; a weak D match, TRBD2 (7 bases). This TCR derives from a young man with Graves' hyperthyroidism. The sequenced sample consisted of blood. Here the CDR3 reads CASSYRRGGQETQYF. The CDR3 DNA reads as TGTGCCAGCAGTTACAGGAGGGGGGGTCAAGAGACCCAGTACTTC.